This passage covers 18 T cell receptor beta chains from one sample sequenced in a study of human T cells and chemical hapten exposure. TCRdb independently ran MiXCR on the RACE reads; one entry per CDR3 protein. This table has 80,000 or so distinct CDR3 sequences, approximately 11% appearing once. The time point: patch test 1, 2 weeks after DPC sensitization. The treatment here: therapeutic diphenylcyclopropenone sensitization with weekly scalp DPC. Sequenced here: whole blood, sampled in connection with sensitization to the hapten diphenylcyclopropenone (DPC). Receptor source: a woman aged 45-60 years with alopecia areata. Some clones in this sample may be carry-over from other donors' samples.

J is TRBJ2-1 and V is TRBV7-2; D tentatively fits TRBD1 or TRBD2 (5 bases each). The V end was cut by 5 bases, the J end by 8 bases, with 16 bases between. CDR1 and CDR2 from the germline V gene are SGHTA and FQGNSA. The CDR3 spans 14 residues. The DNA for the CDR3 is TGTGCCAGCAGCGTGGGACCCCCGCCGGATGAGCAGTTCTTC. Translating it yields CASSVGPPPDEQFF.

This clonotype showed up many times. This chain joins TRBV25-1 and TRBJ2-3; the D gene is possibly TRBD1 (6 bases). The germline V and J ends were trimmed by 8 bases and 0 bases, with 12 bases remaining between them. CDR3 size: 14 residues. Per the germline V gene, CDR1 is MGHDK and CDR2 is SYGVNS. The DNA for the CDR3 is TGTGCCAGCCGGGACACACTTAGCACAGATACGCAGTATTTT. It codes for CASRDTLSTDTQYF.

This clonotype was found a few times. The chain employs TRBV4-2 and TRBJ1-2; 7 bases map to TRBD1. The CDR3 runs to 15 residues. Trimming removed 4 bases from V and 1 base from J; junction bases left unmatched: 6. CDR1 and CDR2 from the germline V gene are LGHNA and YNFKEQ. The DNA for the CDR3 is TGTGCCAGCAGCCGAGGGACAGCCGTTAACTATGGCTACACCTTC. Protein: CASSRGTAVNYGYTF.

CDR3 DNA sequence: TGTGCCAGGGGGGAAATCAGCAATGAGCAGTTCTTC. Protein product: CARGEISNEQFF. V gene TRBV2 combines with J gene TRBJ2-1, with D perhaps TRBD1 or TRBD2 (5 bases each). The CDR3 loop spans 12 amino acids. Per germline, CDR1 SNHLY and CDR2 FYNNEI. V was trimmed by 9 bases and J by 6 bases, leaving 12 bases between them.

This clonotype was found many times. The chain couples TRBV3-1 to TRBJ2-5; 9 bases agree with TRBD2. The CDR3 is made up of 14 amino acids. Trimming at V came to 3 bases and at J to 10 bases, leaving 9 bases not matched to a gene. CDR1 and CDR2 from the germline V gene are LGHDT and YNNKEL (reference sequence). CDR3 DNA sequence: TGTGCCAGCAGCCAGGAAGGACTAGCGAGATACCAGTACTTC. Its translation: CASSQEGLARYQYF.

This clonotype was picked up a small number of times. The V call is TRBV2, the J call TRBJ2-7; D perhaps matches TRBD2 (5 bases). V was trimmed by 4 bases and J by 3 bases, leaving 7 bases between them. Germline CDR1 and CDR2: SNHLY and FYNNEI. The CDR3 covers 12 residues. The CDR3 DNA sequence: TGTGCCAGCAGTGGTGAGGGCTACGAGCAGTACTTC. Its protein is CASSGEGYEQYF.

In this sample, this clonotype turned up many times. CDR3 in amino acids: CASSPDRVGKTQYF. The CDR3 DNA reads TGTGCCAGCAGCCCAGACAGGGTTGGAAAGACCCAGTACTTC. This chain uses TRBV7-9 with TRBJ2-5; the match to TRBD1 covers 7 bases. The CDR3 has 14 amino acids. From germline, CDR1 is SEHNR and CDR2 FQNEAQ (reference sequence). The junction had 9 bases not matched to a gene; V was cut back by 5 bases and J by 6 bases.

This clonotype was picked up many times. V usage is TRBV12-3 or TRBV12-4 and J usage is TRBJ1-4, with no clear D. This CDR3 comprises 14 residues. V lost 5 bases and J 5 bases, leaving 12 bases between the germline ends. As DNA, the CDR3 is TGTGCCAGCAGTACCACCGGGGAGAATGAAAAACTGTTTTTT. Translated, it gives CASSTTGENEKLFF.

This clonotype appeared many times. This chain uses TRBV27 with TRBJ2-7; D not resolved. This CDR3 is 12 amino acids long. Germline V lookup: CDR1 MNHEY, CDR2 SMNVEV (reference sequence). Trimming took off 4 bases at V and 1 base at J, with 5 bases between the two ends. CDR3 nucleotides: TGTGCCAGCAGTTCTCGGTCCTACGAGCAGTACTTC. Translated, it gives CASSSRSYEQYF.

This rearrangement joins TRBV12-3 or TRBV12-4 to TRBJ1-1, with D hard to call. Trimming removed 2 bases at V and 1 base at J, with 5 bases between. This CDR3 spans 13 amino acids. CDR3 bases: TGTGCCAGCAGTTTACGGTCGAACACTGAAGCTTTCTTT. The encoded protein is CASSLRSNTEAFF.

This clonotype was seen more than once but under ten times. This CDR3 reads CASSESSGLGNTIYF. The CDR3 coding sequence is TGTGCCAGCAGTGAAAGTTCTGGGTTAGGAAACACCATATATTTT. This chain links TRBV25-1 with TRBJ1-3; D call uncertain. The V and J ends lost 2 bases and 4 bases respectively, with 12 bases between them. Germline CDR1 reads MGHDK; CDR2 reads SYGVNS. The CDR3 has 15 residues.

The genes are TRBV7-8 and TRBJ2-1, with D tentatively TRBD1 (6 bases). The CDR3 runs to 17 residues. V was pared by 6 bases and J by 0 bases, with 18 bases between. Germline V lookup: CDR1 SGHVS, CDR2 FQNEAQ. CDR3 region: CASSRPRGTGSYNEQFF. The CDR3 nucleotides are TGTGCCAGCAGTCGCCCCAGGGGCACGGGCTCCTACAATGAGCAGTTCTTC. The variable domain in full, completed from reference TRBV7-8 and TRBJ2-1, reads GAGVSQSPRYKVAKRGQDVALRCDPISGHVSLFWYQQALGQGPEFLTYFQNEAQLDKSGLPSDRFFAERPEGSVSTLKIQRTQQEDSAVYLCASSRPRGTGSYNEQFFGPGTRLTVL.

This clonotype has a count of ten or more. The J gene is TRBJ1-2, the V gene TRBV5-1, with D unresolved. There are 13 residues in the CDR3. CDR1 is SGHRS, CDR2 YFSETQ, per germline. The ends were cut back, 4 bases at V and 8 bases at J, with 15 bases in the middle. The CDR3 DNA sequence: TGCGCCAGCAGCCCCGGACTGCCGGCGGGCTACACCTTC. It is translated as CASSPGLPAGYTF.

Ten or more counts support this clonotype. This rearrangement joins TRBV7-2 to TRBJ2-7, with 12 positions matching TRBD1. Per the germline V gene, CDR1 is SGHTA and CDR2 is FQGNSA. This CDR3 region has 16 residues. Losses at the gene ends were 5 bases for V and 6 bases for J; bases not matched to a gene: 11. Here the CDR3 reads CASSPQPGQGASEQYF. CDR3 nucleotides: TGTGCCAGCAGCCCCCAACCGGGACAGGGGGCCTCCGAGCAGTACTTC. The full variable domain, completed using reference TRBV7-2 and TRBJ2-7, is GAGVSQSPSNKVTEKGKDVELRCDPISGHTALYWYRQSLGQGLEFLIYFQGNSAPDKSGLPSDRFSAERTGGSVSTLTIQRTQQEDSAVYLCASSPQPGQGASEQYFGPGTRLTVT.

At least ten counts were recorded for this clonotype. The rearrangement links TRBV5-1 to TRBJ1-1, with a weak D call TRBD1 (5 bases). V was pared by 0 bases and J by 1 base, with 10 bases between. This CDR3 comprises 15 residues. CDR1 SGHRS and CDR2 YFSETQ come from the germline V gene. The CDR3, as DNA: TGCGCCAGCAGCTTGGTTATGGGGGAGAACACTGAAGCTTTCTTT. As protein: CASSLVMGENTEAFF. Looking up the rest from reference TRBV5-1 and TRBJ1-1 gives the full variable domain: KAGVTQTPRYLIKTRGQQVTLSCSPISGHRSVSWYQQTPGQGLQFLFEYFSETQRNKGNFPGRFSGRQFSNSRSEMNVSTLELGDSALYLCASSLVMGENTEAFFGQGTRLTVV.

This clonotype has at least ten counts. The gene calls are TRBV11-2 and TRBJ2-5, with no clear D. The germline V and J ends were trimmed by 2 bases and 5 bases, with 21 bases remaining between them. The germline V gene encodes CDR1 SGHAT and CDR2 FQNNGV. The CDR3 is made up of 17 amino acids. DNA for the CDR3: TGTGCCAGCAGCTTAAGTTCGGCGCCGCTCCTGTTGGAGACCCAGTACTTC. As protein: CASSLSSAPLLLETQYF.

The rearrangement links TRBV12-3 or TRBV12-4 to TRBJ1-2, with 7 bases identical to TRBD1. The CDR3 runs to 15 residues. Unmatched junction bases numbered 14, after V lost 6 bases and J lost 7 bases. Here the CDR3 DNA reads TGTGCCAGCAGGCCCCTTGGAGGAGGGGGCCGTGGCTACACCTTC. This sequence encodes CASRPLGGGGRGYTF.

In this sample, this clonotype turned up a few times. The chain employs TRBV5-4 and TRBJ2-1; no clear D gene. Per germline, CDR1 SGHNT and CDR2 YYREEE (reference sequence). This CDR3 spans 15 amino acids. Deletions cut 4 bases from V and 4 bases from J, with 15 bases between. The CDR3 bases are TGTGCCAGCAGCAGAGTGGTGGGCGATTACAATGAGCAGTTCTTC. It translates to CASSRVVGDYNEQFF.